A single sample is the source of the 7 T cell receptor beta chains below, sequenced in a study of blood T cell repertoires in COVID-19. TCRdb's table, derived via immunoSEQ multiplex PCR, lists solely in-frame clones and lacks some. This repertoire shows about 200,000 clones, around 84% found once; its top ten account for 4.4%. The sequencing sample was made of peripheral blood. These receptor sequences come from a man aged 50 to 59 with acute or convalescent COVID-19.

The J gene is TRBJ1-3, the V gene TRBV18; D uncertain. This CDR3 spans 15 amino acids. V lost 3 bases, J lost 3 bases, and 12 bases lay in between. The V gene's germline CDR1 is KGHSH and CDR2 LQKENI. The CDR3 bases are TGTGCCAGCTCACCGCCGATGTCAGTTGGAAACACCATATATTTT. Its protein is CASSPPMSVGNTIYF.

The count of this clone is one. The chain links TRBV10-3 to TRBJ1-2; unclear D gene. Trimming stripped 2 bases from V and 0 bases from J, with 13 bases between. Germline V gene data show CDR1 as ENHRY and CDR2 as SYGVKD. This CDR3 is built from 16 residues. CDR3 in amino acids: CAISEPGRAANYGYTF. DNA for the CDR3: TGTGCCATCAGTGAGCCCGGGAGGGCAGCTAACTATGGCTACACCTTC.

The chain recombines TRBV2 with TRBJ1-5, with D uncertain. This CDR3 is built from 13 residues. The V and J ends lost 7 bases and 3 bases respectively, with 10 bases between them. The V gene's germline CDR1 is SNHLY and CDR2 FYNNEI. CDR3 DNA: TGTGCCAGCACCGTTAACATCAATCAGCCCCAGCATTTT. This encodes CASTVNINQPQHF. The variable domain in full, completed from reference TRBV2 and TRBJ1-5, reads EPEVTQTPSHQVTQMGQEVILRCVPISNHLYFYWYRQILGQKVEFLVSFYNNEISEKSEIFDDQFSVERPDGSNFTLKIRSTKLEDSAMYFCASTVNINQPQHFGDGTRLSIL.

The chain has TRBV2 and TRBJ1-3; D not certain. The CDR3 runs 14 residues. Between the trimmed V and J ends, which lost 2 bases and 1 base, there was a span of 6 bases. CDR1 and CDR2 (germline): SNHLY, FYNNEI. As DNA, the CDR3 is TGTGCCAGCAGTGAACCCCGTTCTGGAAACACCATATATTTT. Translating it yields CASSEPRSGNTIYF. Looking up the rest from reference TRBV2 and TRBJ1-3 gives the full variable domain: EPEVTQTPSHQVTQMGQEVILRCVPISNHLYFYWYRQILGQKVEFLVSFYNNEISEKSEIFDDQFSVERPDGSNFTLKIRSTKLEDSAMYFCASSEPRSGNTIYFGEGSWLTVV.

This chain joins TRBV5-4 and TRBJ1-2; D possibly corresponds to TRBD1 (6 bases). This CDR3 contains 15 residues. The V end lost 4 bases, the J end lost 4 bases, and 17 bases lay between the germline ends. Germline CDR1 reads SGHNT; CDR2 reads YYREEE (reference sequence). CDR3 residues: CASSPGGGSRYGYTF. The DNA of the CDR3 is TGTGCCAGCAGCCCGGGGGGGGGCTCTCGCTATGGCTACACCTTC. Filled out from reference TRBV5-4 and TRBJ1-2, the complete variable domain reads ETGVTQSPTHLIKTRGQQVTLRCSSQSGHNTVSWYQQALGQGPQFIFQYYREEENGRGNFPPRFSGLQFPNYSSELNVNALELDDSALYLCASSPGGGSRYGYTFGSGTRLTVV.

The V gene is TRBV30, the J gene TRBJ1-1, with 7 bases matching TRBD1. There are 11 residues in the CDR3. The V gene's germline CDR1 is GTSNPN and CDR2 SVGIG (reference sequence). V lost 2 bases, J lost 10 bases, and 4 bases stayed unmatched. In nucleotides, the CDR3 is TGTGCCTGGAGTTTGCAGGGGGGAGCTTTCTTT. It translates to CAWSLQGGAFF.

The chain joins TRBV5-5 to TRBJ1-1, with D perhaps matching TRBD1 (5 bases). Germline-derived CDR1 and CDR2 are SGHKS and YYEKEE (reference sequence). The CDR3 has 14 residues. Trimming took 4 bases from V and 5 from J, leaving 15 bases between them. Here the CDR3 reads CASSPGGVRTEAFF. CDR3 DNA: TGTGCCAGCAGCCCGGGAGGGGTGAGGACTGAAGCTTTCTTT.